Sequencing of this T cell receptor (beta chain) was carried out in a study of control samples from healthy donors and cancer patients (dated by TCRdb to the early 2020s). The CDR3 has 17 amino acids, counting the end cysteine and phenylalanine. The sequence is cut down to CDR3 DNA, 51 bases in frame from base 1. V is cut by 1 base and J by 2 bases, and the space between the germline ends is 15 bases. Looking up the germline V gene yields CDR1 SGHTA and CDR2 FQGNSA. This clone has a handful of counts. The clone's antigen remains unknown. Base qualities are not recorded, but no much larger clone differs from it by a single base. Receptor libraries were prepared by the immunoSEQ multiplex PCR assay. TCRdb limited this immuneACCESS table to in-frame rearrangements with V and J called. A share of clones is missing; checked studies link under half to unresolved V genes, and the rest is unexplained. The table for this sample lists tens of thousands of clones; about 94% of them were counted only once. Roughly 3% of the sample is taken by the ten largest.

The receptor was derived from a woman aged 25 to 39 in good health. This receptor chain uses TRBV7-2 and TRBJ1-3; the D gene is perhaps TRBD1, on 5 matching bases. Sequenced: blood. The nucleotide sequence is TGTGCCAGCAGCTTAGTCTCGGGGCGTGTGGCTGGAAACACCATATATTTT. Its product reads: CASSLVSGRVAGNTIYF.